One and the same sample provided the 25 T cell receptor beta chains below, sequenced in a study of T cell changes during pregnancy in multiple sclerosis. Using immunoSEQ multiplex PCR, the repertoire was profiled, and TCRdb retains in-frame clones only, with some absent. Here the sample spans 34,000 or so clones, roughly 90% being singletons. Material: CD8+ T cells from peripheral blood mononuclear cells, obtained after pregnancy. Every receptor here comes from a female donor with multiple sclerosis, enrolled in a pregnancy study.

The chain combines TRBV7-2 with TRBJ2-7, with 7 bases lining up with TRBD2. The trim removed 6 bases at V and 0 bases at J, leaving 11 bases unmatched. The CDR3 length is 16 residues. From germline, CDR1 is SGHTA and CDR2 FQGNSA. DNA for the CDR3: TGTGCCAGCAGTTCAATGTGGCGGGGGTCCTCCTACGAGCAGTACTTC. It codes for CASSSMWRGSSYEQYF.

The chain couples TRBV4-1 to TRBJ2-3; TRBD1 is a possible D gene (7 bases). The CDR3 is made up of 14 amino acids. V was shortened by 0 bases and J by 14 bases, with 18 bases between the two germline ends. The germline V gene has CDR1 MGHRA and CDR2 YSYEKL. The CDR3, as DNA: TGCGCCAGCAGCCAAGATATAGGACTTCAGGGGGGGTATTTT. Translated, it gives CASSQDIGLQGGYF.

The chain joins TRBV27 to TRBJ2-1; D may be TRBD1 (5 bases). The germline V gene has CDR1 MNHEY and CDR2 SMNVEV (reference sequence). V was pared by 6 bases and J by 0 bases, with 12 bases between. The CDR3 has 15 amino acids. CDR3 DNA: TGTGCCAGCAGCACGACAGTTAGCTCCTACAATGAGCAGTTCTTC. Its translation is CASSTTVSSYNEQFF.

V is TRBV5-1 and J is TRBJ1-1, with 10 bases identical to TRBD1. V was clipped by 4 bases and J by 0 bases; unmatched bases: 6. The CDR3 totals 16 residues. Germline V gene sequence: CDR1 SGHRS, CDR2 YFSETQ. The CDR3 reads CASSLGDRGLNTEAFF. CDR3 DNA sequence: TGCGCCAGCAGCCTCGGGGACAGGGGTTTGAACACTGAAGCTTTCTTT.

CDR3 nucleotide sequence: TGTGCCAGCACTGGGGGGAGCACAGATACGCAGTATTTT. This codes for CASTGGSTDTQYF. The V call is TRBV6-1, the J call TRBJ2-3, with a tentative D call TRBD2 (6 bases). V dropped 7 bases and J dropped 0 bases, with 8 bases sitting between them. CDR3 length: 13 residues. CDR1 is MNHNS and CDR2 is SASEGT in the germline V gene.

This rearrangement joins TRBV10-1 to TRBJ1-2, with D hard to call. The CDR3 consists of 13 residues. Trimming took 6 bases from V and 4 from J, leaving 12 bases between them. Per germline, CDR1 WNHNN and CDR2 SYGVQD (reference sequence). CDR3 in amino acids: CASRDWYVYGYTF. CDR3 nucleotide sequence: TGCGCCAGCAGGGACTGGTACGTCTATGGCTACACCTTC.

This rearrangement joins TRBV27 to TRBJ1-2; 10 bases agree with TRBD1. J was trimmed by 6 bases and V by 5 bases; bases with no gene match: 0. The CDR3 spans 12 residues. From germline, CDR1 is MNHEY and CDR2 SMNVEV (reference sequence). In DNA form, the CDR3 reads TGTGCCAGCAGTGACAGGGGGCATGGCTACACCTTC. Amino acids: CASSDRGHGYTF.

This chain links TRBV7-8 with TRBJ2-7, with D hard to call. Germline V CDR1 and CDR2: SGHVS, FQNEAQ. The CDR3 totals 12 residues. Trimming removed 1 base at V and 4 bases at J, with 5 bases between. The CDR3 nucleotides read TGTGCCAGCAGCTTAGAGACTTACGAGCAGTACTTC. Residues: CASSLETYEQYF.

The chain couples TRBV4-3 to TRBJ1-4, with D possibly matching TRBD1 (5 bases). The V gene lost 0 bases and the J gene lost 7 bases, with 15 bases spanning the gap. Per germline, CDR1 LGHNA and CDR2 YSLEER. This CDR3 region has 16 residues. In DNA form, the CDR3 reads TGCGCCAGCAGCCAAGAAAGGTGGCTCGGGGGTGAAAAACTGTTTTTT. Translation gives CASSQERWLGGEKLFF.

The V gene is TRBV4-3, the J gene TRBJ1-1; 7 bases align to TRBD1. The germline V gene has CDR1 LGHNA and CDR2 YSLEER. Trimming cost V 1 base and J 2 bases; bases outside gene matches: 1. The CDR3 loop spans 14 amino acids. The CDR3 loop reads CASSQGQGNTEAFF. The CDR3 DNA follows: TGCGCCAGCAGCCAAGGACAGGGTAACACTGAAGCTTTCTTT.

The J gene is TRBJ2-5, the V gene TRBV28; D unresolved. Between the trimmed V and J ends, which lost 6 bases and 2 bases, there was a span of 19 bases. Germline CDR1 reads MDHEN; CDR2 reads SYDVKM. There are 16 residues in the CDR3. CDR3 in amino acids: CASSPIIVSFQETQYF. CDR3 sequence (DNA): TGTGCCAGCAGCCCTATCATAGTGAGCTTTCAAGAGACCCAGTACTTC.

The chain combines TRBV7-2 with TRBJ2-1; D might be TRBD1 (6 bases). Germline V gene lookup returns CDR1 SGHTA and CDR2 FQGNSA. Trimming took off 3 bases at V and 6 bases at J, with 12 bases between the two ends. The CDR3 consists of 14 residues. The CDR3 bases are TGTGCCAGCAGCTTTCTACAGGGTACCAATGAGCAGTTCTTC. Translated: CASSFLQGTNEQFF.

With respect to this clone: Within the sample, other DNA sequences also encode this same CDR3. The V and J genes are TRBV5-5 and TRBJ2-7; TRBD1 matches at 7 bases. V lost 3 bases and J lost 7; bases outside the gene matches: 4. In germline, CDR1 is SGHKS, CDR2 YYEKEE (reference sequence). This CDR3 has 12 amino acids. CDR3 coding DNA: TGTGCCAGCAGCTGGACAGGCGAGGAGCAGTACTTC. Its translation: CASSWTGEEQYF.

This clone was picked up one time. The chain uses TRBV7-9 and TRBJ2-4, with 8 positions matching TRBD1. The CDR3 has 15 amino acids. Trimming removed 1 base from V and 6 bases from J; junction bases left unmatched: 5. Germline CDR1 SEHNR, CDR2 FQNEAQ (reference sequence). CDR3 sequence (DNA): TGTGCCAGCAGCTTAGTGGGCCAGGGGGCAAACATTCAGTACTTC. Amino acid sequence: CASSLVGQGANIQYF. Full variable domain (outside the CDR3, taken from reference TRBV7-9 and TRBJ2-4): DTGVSQNPRHKITKRGQNVTFRCDPISEHNRLYWYRQTLGQGPEFLTYFQNEAQLEKSRLLSDRFSAERPKGSFSTLEIQRTEQGDSAMYLCASSLVGQGANIQYFGAGTRLSVL.

V is TRBV27 and J is TRBJ1-5; D not certain. Germline lookup yields CDR1 MNHEY and CDR2 SMNVEV (reference sequence). V lost 1 base to trimming and J lost 0 bases, with 13 bases between them. The CDR3 totals 17 residues. CDR3: CASSLFPSQNSNQPQHF. The CDR3 coding sequence is TGTGCCAGCAGTTTATTCCCCAGTCAAAATAGCAATCAGCCCCAGCATTTT.

This clone was counted between two and nine times. The V call is TRBV6-1, the J call TRBJ1-1, with 9 bases identical to TRBD1. V lost 8 bases and J lost 1; bases outside the gene matches: 8. CDR1 and CDR2 (germline): MNHNS, SASEGT. CDR3 length: 15 amino acids. In DNA, the CDR3 is TGTGCCAGCCGGGACAGGGTGTACGGGAACACTGAAGCTTTCTTT. The encoded protein is CASRDRVYGNTEAFF.

This chain uses TRBV7-9 with TRBJ1-3; 8 bases align to TRBD1. The V segment lost 5 bases and the J segment 4 bases; nucleotides outside the gene matches: 4. The germline V gene has CDR1 SEHNR and CDR2 FQNEAQ (reference sequence). The CDR3 has 14 residues. CDR3 protein: CASSPTGGGNTIYF. DNA of the CDR3: TGTGCCAGCAGCCCCACAGGGGGAGGAAACACCATATATTTT.

This rearrangement joins TRBV4-2 to TRBJ2-3; 12 bases match TRBD2. The trim removed 0 bases at V and 4 bases at J, leaving 2 bases unmatched. CDR1 is LGHNA and CDR2 is YNFKEQ in the germline V gene. This CDR3 region has 16 residues. The CDR3 sequence is CASSQEASGGADTQYF. The CDR3 DNA reads as TGTGCCAGCAGCCAAGAGGCTAGCGGGGGGGCAGATACGCAGTATTTT.

Points on this clone: At one boundary the junction diverges from the germline segment, which might be a read error. CDR3 region: CASSLTVYNEQFF. For the CDR3, the DNA is TGTGCTAGCAGCTTAACAGTCTACAATGAGCAGTTCTTC. The chain is built from TRBV7-7 and TRBJ2-1; D unresolved. The CDR3 contains 13 residues. Germline CDR1 is SSHAT and CDR2 is FNYEAQ (reference sequence).

The V call is TRBV4-3, the J call TRBJ2-1; D ambiguous. Germline V gives CDR1 LGHNA, CDR2 YSLEER. The CDR3 loop spans 15 amino acids. V was clipped by 1 base and J by 2 bases, with 9 bases between them. As DNA, the CDR3 is TGCGCCAGCAGCCAAGGGAGCTTTACCTACAATGAGCAGTTCTTC. Its translation: CASSQGSFTYNEQFF.

This sequence joins TRBV19 and TRBJ2-1; TRBD2 is a possible D gene (5 bases). Germline V gene sequence: CDR1 LNHDA, CDR2 SQIVND (reference sequence). The CDR3 contains 12 residues. V was pared by 1 base and J by 8 bases, with 6 bases between. CDR3 region: CASSIASHEQFF. CDR3 nucleotides: TGTGCCAGTAGTATAGCTAGCCATGAGCAGTTCTTC.

This chain uses TRBV18 with TRBJ1-1; D is unclear. V was clipped by 4 bases and J by 3 bases, with 15 bases between them. The CDR3 covers 15 residues. Germline lookup yields CDR1 KGHSH and CDR2 LQKENI. In DNA, the CDR3 is TGTGCCAGCTCACTCCCCCCTCGGGTCGACACTGAAGCTTTCTTT. Translation gives CASSLPPRVDTEAFF.

The CDR3, as DNA: TGTGCCAGCAGCGCAGCGGGGAGCTCCTACGAGCAGTACTTC. This codes for CASSAAGSSYEQYF. The chain has TRBV9 and TRBJ2-7; 7 positions match TRBD2. Losses at the gene ends were 3 bases for V and 0 bases for J; bases not matched to a gene: 3. CDR1 is SGDLS, CDR2 YYNGEE, per germline. The CDR3 sequence is 14 residues long.

V gene TRBV2 combines with J gene TRBJ1-2; tentative D call: TRBD1 (6 bases). Germline CDR1 and CDR2: SNHLY and FYNNEI. The V end was cut by 7 bases, the J end by 0 bases, with 12 bases between. The CDR3 contains 14 residues. The chain's CDR3 is CASTEGQTNYGYTF. Here the CDR3 DNA reads TGTGCCAGCACCGAAGGACAGACTAACTATGGCTACACCTTC. Based on the CDR3 plus reference TRBV2 and TRBJ1-2, the full variable domain is EPEVTQTPSHQVTQMGQEVILRCVPISNHLYFYWYRQILGQKVEFLVSFYNNEISEKSEIFDDQFSVERPDGSNFTLKIRSTKLEDSAMYFCASTEGQTNYGYTFGSGTRLTVV.

This chain uses TRBV27 with TRBJ2-1, with D possibly being TRBD1 (5 bases). V was clipped by 5 bases and J by 0 bases, with 14 bases between them. The CDR3 totals 16 residues. Looked up from germline, CDR1 is MNHEY and CDR2 is SMNVEV (reference sequence). CDR3 bases: TGTGCCAGCAGTCCGAAGGGGCGGAGCTCCTACAATGAGCAGTTCTTC. As protein: CASSPKGRSSYNEQFF.